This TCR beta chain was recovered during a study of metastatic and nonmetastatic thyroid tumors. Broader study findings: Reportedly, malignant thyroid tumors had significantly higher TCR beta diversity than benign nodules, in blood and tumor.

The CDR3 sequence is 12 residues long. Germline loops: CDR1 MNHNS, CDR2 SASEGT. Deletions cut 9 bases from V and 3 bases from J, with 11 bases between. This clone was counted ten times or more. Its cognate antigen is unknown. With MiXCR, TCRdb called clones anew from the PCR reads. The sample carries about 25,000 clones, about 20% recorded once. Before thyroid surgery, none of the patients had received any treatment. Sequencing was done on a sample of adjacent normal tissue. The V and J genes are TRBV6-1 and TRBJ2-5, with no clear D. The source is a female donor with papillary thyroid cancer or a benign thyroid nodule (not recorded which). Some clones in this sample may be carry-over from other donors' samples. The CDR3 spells CASMSKEETQYF. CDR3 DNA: TGTGCCAGTATGAGCAAGGAAGAGACCCAGTACTTC.